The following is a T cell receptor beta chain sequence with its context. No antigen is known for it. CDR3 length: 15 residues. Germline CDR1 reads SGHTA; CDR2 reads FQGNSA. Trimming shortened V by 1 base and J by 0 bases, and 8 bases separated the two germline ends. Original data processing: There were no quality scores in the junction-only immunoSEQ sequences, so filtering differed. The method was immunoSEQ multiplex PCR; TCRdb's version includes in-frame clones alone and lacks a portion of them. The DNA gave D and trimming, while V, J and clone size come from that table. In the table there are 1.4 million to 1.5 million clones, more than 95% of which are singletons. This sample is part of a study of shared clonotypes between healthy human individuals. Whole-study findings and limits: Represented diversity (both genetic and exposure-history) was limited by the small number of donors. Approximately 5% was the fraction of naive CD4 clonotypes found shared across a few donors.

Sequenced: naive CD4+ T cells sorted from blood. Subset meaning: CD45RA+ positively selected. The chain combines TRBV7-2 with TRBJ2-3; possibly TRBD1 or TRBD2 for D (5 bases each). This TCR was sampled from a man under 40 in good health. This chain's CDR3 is CASSLGGVSTDTQYF. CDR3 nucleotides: TGTGCCAGCAGCTTAGGAGGGGTTAGCACAGATACGCAGTATTTT.